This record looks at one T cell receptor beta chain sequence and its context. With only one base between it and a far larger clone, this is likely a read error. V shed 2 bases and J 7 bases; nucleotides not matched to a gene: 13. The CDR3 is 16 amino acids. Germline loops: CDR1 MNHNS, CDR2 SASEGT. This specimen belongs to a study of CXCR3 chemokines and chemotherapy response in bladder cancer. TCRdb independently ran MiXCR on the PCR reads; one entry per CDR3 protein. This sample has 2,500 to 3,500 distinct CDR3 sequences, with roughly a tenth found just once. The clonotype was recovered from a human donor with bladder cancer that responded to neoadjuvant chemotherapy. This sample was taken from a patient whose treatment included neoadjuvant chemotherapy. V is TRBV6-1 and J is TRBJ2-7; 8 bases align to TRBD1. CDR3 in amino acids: CASSERHRGFGNEQYF. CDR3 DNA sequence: TGTGCCAGCAGTGAACGTCACAGGGGGTTCGGCAATGAGCAGTACTTC.